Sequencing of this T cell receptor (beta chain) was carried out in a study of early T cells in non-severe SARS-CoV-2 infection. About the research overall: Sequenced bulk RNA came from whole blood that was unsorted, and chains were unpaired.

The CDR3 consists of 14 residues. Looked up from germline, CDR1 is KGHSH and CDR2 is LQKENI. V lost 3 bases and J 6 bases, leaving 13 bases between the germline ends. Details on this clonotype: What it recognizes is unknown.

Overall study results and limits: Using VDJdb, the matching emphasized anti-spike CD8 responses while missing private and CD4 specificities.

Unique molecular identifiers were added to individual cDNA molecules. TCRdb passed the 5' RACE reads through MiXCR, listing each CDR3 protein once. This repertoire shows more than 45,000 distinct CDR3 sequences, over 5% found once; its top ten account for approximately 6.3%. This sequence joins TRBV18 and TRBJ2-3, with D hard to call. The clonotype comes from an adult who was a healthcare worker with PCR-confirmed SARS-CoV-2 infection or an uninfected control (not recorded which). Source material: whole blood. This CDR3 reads CASSPPAFTDTQYF. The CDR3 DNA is TGTGCCAGCTCACCCCCCGCCTTCACGGATACGCAGTATTTT.